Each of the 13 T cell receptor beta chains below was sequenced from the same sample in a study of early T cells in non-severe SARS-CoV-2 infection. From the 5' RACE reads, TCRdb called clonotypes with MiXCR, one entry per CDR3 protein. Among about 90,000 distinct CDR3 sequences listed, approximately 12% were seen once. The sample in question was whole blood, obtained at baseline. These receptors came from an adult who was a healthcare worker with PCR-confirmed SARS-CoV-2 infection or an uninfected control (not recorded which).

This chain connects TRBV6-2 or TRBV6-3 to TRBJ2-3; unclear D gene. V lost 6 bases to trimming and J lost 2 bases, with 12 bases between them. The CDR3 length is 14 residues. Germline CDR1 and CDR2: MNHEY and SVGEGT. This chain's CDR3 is CASRGPVATDTQYF. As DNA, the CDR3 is TGTGCCAGCAGGGGCCCCGTCGCCACAGATACGCAGTATTTT.

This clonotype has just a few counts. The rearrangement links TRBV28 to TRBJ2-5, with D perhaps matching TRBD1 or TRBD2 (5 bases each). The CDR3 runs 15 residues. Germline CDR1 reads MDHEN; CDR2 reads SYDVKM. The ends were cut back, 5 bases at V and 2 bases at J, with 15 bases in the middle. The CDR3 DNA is TGTGCCAGCAGTCTAGGGGCCGGGATTCAAGAGACCCAGTACTTC. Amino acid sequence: CASSLGAGIQETQYF.

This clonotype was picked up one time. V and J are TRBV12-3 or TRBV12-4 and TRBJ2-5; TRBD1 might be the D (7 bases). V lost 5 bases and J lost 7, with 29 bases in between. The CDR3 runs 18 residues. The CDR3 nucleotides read TGTGCCAGCAGTCCGCGCGCGGAGGGGACAGAGCTACCTGGGACCCAGTACTTC. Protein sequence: CASSPRAEGTELPGTQYF.

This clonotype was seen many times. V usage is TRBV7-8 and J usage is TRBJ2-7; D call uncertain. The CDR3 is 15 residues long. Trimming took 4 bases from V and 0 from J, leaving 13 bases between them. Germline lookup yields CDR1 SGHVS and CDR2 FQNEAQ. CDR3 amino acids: CASSSYRASSYEQYF. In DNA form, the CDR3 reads TGTGCCAGCAGCTCCTATCGGGCGAGCTCCTACGAGCAGTACTTC.

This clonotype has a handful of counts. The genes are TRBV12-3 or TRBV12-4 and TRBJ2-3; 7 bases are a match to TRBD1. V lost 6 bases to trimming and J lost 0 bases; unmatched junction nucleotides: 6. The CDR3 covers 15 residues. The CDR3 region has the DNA TGTGCCAGCAGCTGGGACAGTGTTAGCACAGATACGCAGTATTTT. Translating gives CASSWDSVSTDTQYF.

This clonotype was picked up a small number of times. The CDR3 nucleotides read TGTGCCAGCTCATCATTACAGGGGGAGGACTACGAGCAGTACTTC. This codes for CASSSLQGEDYEQYF. The chain recombines TRBV18 with TRBJ2-7; 8 nucleotides align to TRBD1. CDR3 length: 15 amino acids. V was clipped by 5 bases and J by 3 bases; unmatched bases: 9. Germline V CDR1 and CDR2: KGHSH, LQKENI.

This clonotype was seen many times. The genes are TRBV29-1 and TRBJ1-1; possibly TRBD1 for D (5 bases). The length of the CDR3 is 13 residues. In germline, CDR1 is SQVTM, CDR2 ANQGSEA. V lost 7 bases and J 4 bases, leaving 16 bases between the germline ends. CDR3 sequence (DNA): TGCAGCGCCTCTTTGGGGGGAACCACTGAAGCTTTCTTT. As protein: CSASLGGTTEAFF.

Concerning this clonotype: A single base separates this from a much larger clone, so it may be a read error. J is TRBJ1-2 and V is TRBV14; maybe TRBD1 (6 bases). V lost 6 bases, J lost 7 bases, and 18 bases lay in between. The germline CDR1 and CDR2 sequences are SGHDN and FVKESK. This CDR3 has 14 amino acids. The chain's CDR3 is CASSPGQNLCGYTF. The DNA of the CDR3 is TGTGCCAGCAGTCCCGGACAGAATCTCTGTGGCTACACCTTC.

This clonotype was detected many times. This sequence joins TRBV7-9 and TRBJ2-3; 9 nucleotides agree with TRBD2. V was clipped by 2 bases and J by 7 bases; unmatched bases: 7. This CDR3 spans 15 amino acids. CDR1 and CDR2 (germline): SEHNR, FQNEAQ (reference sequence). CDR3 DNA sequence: TGTGCCAGCAGCTTAATGGCGGGAGGGCCTAATACGCAGTATTTT. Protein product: CASSLMAGGPNTQYF.

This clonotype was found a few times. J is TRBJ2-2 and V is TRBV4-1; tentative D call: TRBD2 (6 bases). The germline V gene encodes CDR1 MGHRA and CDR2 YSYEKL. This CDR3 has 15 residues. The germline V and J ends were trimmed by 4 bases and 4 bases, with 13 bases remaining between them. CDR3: CASSREDGPTGELFF. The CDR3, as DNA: TGCGCCAGCAGCCGGGAGGACGGCCCCACCGGGGAGCTGTTTTTT.

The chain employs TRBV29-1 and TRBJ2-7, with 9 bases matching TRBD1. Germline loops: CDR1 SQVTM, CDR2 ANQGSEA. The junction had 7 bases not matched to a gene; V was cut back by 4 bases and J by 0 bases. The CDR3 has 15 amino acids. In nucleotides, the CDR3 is TGCAGCGTTGTTCCGGGACAGGGCTTCTCCTACGAGCAGTACTTC. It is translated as CSVVPGQGFSYEQYF.

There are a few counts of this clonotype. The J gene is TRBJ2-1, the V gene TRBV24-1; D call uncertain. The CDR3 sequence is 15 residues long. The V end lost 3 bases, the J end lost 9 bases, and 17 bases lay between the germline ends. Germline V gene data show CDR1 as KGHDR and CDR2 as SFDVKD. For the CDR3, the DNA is TGTGCCACCAGTGATCCCGCGACGGATGATACTGAGCAGTTCTTC. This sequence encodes CATSDPATDDTEQFF.

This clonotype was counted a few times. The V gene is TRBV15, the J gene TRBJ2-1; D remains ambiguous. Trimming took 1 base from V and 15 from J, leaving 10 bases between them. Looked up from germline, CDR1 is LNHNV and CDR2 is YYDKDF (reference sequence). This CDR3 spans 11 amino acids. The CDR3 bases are TGTGCCACCAGCAGAGGGGCGAGGCTGTTCTTC. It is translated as CATSRGARLFF.